Each of the 20 T cell receptor beta chains below was sequenced from the same sample in a study of chemoradiotherapy in HPV16-positive cancers. Some clones are missing from TCRdb's copy, which holds only in-frame ones; the method was immunoSEQ multiplex PCR. The data show more than 10,000 clones, 70% to 80% seen once. Specimen collection occurred from a patient who underwent chemoradiotherapy. These receptor sequences come from a human donor with HPV-associated anogenital cancer.

The chain couples TRBV5-1 to TRBJ2-7; TRBD1 aligns across 7 bases. The CDR3 extends over 15 amino acids. The V gene end was trimmed by 4 bases and the J gene end by 2 bases; junction bases not matched to a gene: 9. Germline V lookup: CDR1 SGHRS, CDR2 YFSETQ. Written as DNA, the CDR3 is TGCGCCAGCAGCCGCGCCGGGACAGACACCTACGAGCAGTACTTC. Protein sequence: CASSRAGTDTYEQYF.

This chain links TRBV10-3 with TRBJ2-3, with 10 bases matching TRBD2. In germline, CDR1 is ENHRY, CDR2 SYGVKD. V lost 4 bases to trimming and J lost 2 bases; unmatched junction nucleotides: 9. The length of the CDR3 is 17 residues. The CDR3 DNA follows: TGTGCCATCAGTGCCCCGGGTAGCGGGGGGACCACAGATACGCAGTATTTT. It encodes CAISAPGSGGTTDTQYF.

This clone was seen a few times. The rearrangement joins TRBV4-1 to TRBJ1-2; D ambiguous. The germline gives CDR1 MGHRA, CDR2 YSYEKL. The ends were cut back, 0 bases at V and 4 bases at J, with 6 bases in the middle. The CDR3 runs to 13 residues. CDR3 residues: CASSQDRLYGYTF. The DNA of the CDR3 is TGCGCCAGCAGCCAAGACAGGCTCTATGGCTACACCTTC.

The rearrangement joins TRBV6-5 to TRBJ1-3; D call uncertain. The germline V gene encodes CDR1 MNHEY and CDR2 SVGAGI. This CDR3 region has 14 residues. V was shortened by 7 bases and J by 0 bases, with 10 bases between the two germline ends. The CDR3 DNA is TGTGCCAGCAAGGGATCCAGCTCTGGAAACACCATATATTTT. Its protein product is CASKGSSSGNTIYF.

CDR3 DNA sequence: TGCGCCAGCAGCCAAGATTCGGGAGGGAGGTCCTACGAGCAGTACTTC. Translating it yields CASSQDSGGRSYEQYF. The chain joins TRBV4-3 to TRBJ2-7, with 8 bases identical to TRBD2. The CDR3 has 16 residues. V trimming: 0 bases; J trimming: 1 base; junction bases outside the gene matches: 5. Germline-derived CDR1 and CDR2 are LGHNA and YSLEER.

V and J are TRBV6-6 and TRBJ1-5, with D perhaps matching TRBD1 (5 bases). The germline V gene encodes CDR1 MNHNY and CDR2 SVGAGI (reference sequence). Deletions cut 7 bases from V and 5 bases from J, with 12 bases between. The CDR3 extends over 13 amino acids. In DNA form, the CDR3 reads TGTGCCAGCAAGCGGGGAGGGGATCAGCCCCAGCATTTT. Its protein product is CASKRGGDQPQHF.

This chain connects TRBV5-1 to TRBJ2-2; 11 nucleotides agree with TRBD1. V gave up 0 bases and J gave up 7 bases; unmatched junction bases: 5. This CDR3 comprises 16 residues. CDR1 is SGHRS, CDR2 YFSETQ, per germline. In DNA form, the CDR3 reads TGCGCCAGCAGCTTGGCCGGACAGGGGGCCCTCGGGGAGCTGTTTTTT. This translates into CASSLAGQGALGELFF.

The V call is TRBV7-9, the J call TRBJ2-5; 8 bases are shared with TRBD2. The CDR3 spans 17 residues. V lost 5 bases and J lost 5; bases outside the gene matches: 16. Germline V gene lookup returns CDR1 SEHNR and CDR2 FQNEAQ (reference sequence). The CDR3 coding sequence is TGTGCCAGCAGCCCAGGGATTGGGCAGCGGGGGCCGGAGACCCAGTACTTC. Protein product: CASSPGIGQRGPETQYF.

The gene calls are TRBV18 and TRBJ2-6; D tentatively reads TRBD1 or TRBD2 (5 bases each). The CDR3 contains 19 residues. The V end lost 3 bases, the J end lost 4 bases, and 22 bases lay between the germline ends. In germline, CDR1 is KGHSH, CDR2 LQKENI. DNA for the CDR3: TGTGCCAGCTCACCGATGTCAGGGAGCATCTCTGCCGGGGCCAACGTCCTGACTTTC. Translating it yields CASSPMSGSISAGANVLTF. Full variable domain (outside the CDR3, taken from reference TRBV18 and TRBJ2-6): NAGVMQNPRHLVRRRGQEARLRCSPMKGHSHVYWYRQLPEEGLKFMVYLQKENIIDESGMPKERFSAEFPKEGPSILRIQQVVRGDSAAYFCASSPMSGSISAGANVLTFGAGSRLTVL.

The rearrangement uses TRBV15 and TRBJ1-5; D may be TRBD1 (5 bases). V shed 0 bases and J shed 5 bases, with 11 bases lying between them. CDR3 length: 15 amino acids. The germline CDR1 and CDR2 sequences are LNHNV and YYDKDF (reference sequence). In DNA, the CDR3 is TGTGCCACCAGCAGAGATAGGGGAGATTATCAGCCCCAGCATTTT. Translating gives CATSRDRGDYQPQHF.

V is TRBV5-5 and J is TRBJ1-2; D is possibly TRBD1 (5 bases). Germline V gene lookup returns CDR1 SGHKS and CDR2 YYEKEE (reference sequence). V was shortened by 3 bases and J by 3 bases, with 15 bases between the two germline ends. The CDR3 loop spans 15 amino acids. CDR3 bases: TGTGCCAGCAGCTCCCCGGCCGGCAGGGACTATGGCTACACCTTC. It encodes CASSSPAGRDYGYTF.

The J gene is TRBJ2-2, the V gene TRBV28; no clear D. V was clipped by 9 bases and J by 3 bases, with 11 bases between them. The germline CDR1 and CDR2 sequences are MDHEN and SYDVKM. This CDR3 has 13 amino acids. CDR3 in DNA: TGTGCCAGTGCCGTTTCCGACACCGGGGAGCTGTTTTTT. Translating gives CASAVSDTGELFF.

The chain joins TRBV5-4 to TRBJ2-5; D is undetermined. The CDR3 consists of 11 residues. Looked up from germline, CDR1 is SGHNT and CDR2 is YYREEE (reference sequence). The V and J ends lost 2 bases and 10 bases respectively, with 9 bases between them. The CDR3 DNA follows: TGTGCCAGCAGCTTAATCACGCTCCAGTACTTC. Its protein is CASSLITLQYF.

V is TRBV7-2 and J is TRBJ1-4, with a possible D match to TRBD1 (5 bases). CDR1 SGHTA and CDR2 FQGNSA come from the germline V gene. The germline V and J ends were trimmed by 2 bases and 4 bases, with 14 bases remaining between them. The CDR3 loop spans 16 amino acids. The CDR3 is CASSLFVGRFNEKLFF. For the CDR3, the DNA is TGTGCCAGCAGCTTATTCGTGGGGCGTTTTAATGAAAAACTGTTTTTT.

This sequence joins TRBV11-2 and TRBJ2-3; 8 nucleotides line up with TRBD2. CDR3 length: 15 amino acids. The V gene end was trimmed by 0 bases and the J gene end by 6 bases; junction bases not matched to a gene: 5. Germline CDR1 and CDR2: SGHAT and FQNNGV. The CDR3 loop reads CASSLDRGGVDTQYF. As DNA, the CDR3 is TGTGCCAGCAGCTTAGATCGGGGGGGTGTTGATACGCAGTATTTT. Drawing the rest from reference TRBV11-2 and TRBJ2-3, the complete variable domain is EAGVAQSPRYKIIEKRQSVAFWCNPISGHATLYWYQQILGQGPKLLIQFQNNGVVDDSQLPKDRFSAERLKGVDSTLKIQPAKLEDSAVYLCASSLDRGGVDTQYFGPGTRLTVL.

The genes are TRBV19 and TRBJ2-3; 10 bases align to TRBD2. The ends lost 4 bases at V and 4 bases at J; junction bases unmatched: 5. The germline V gene has CDR1 LNHDA and CDR2 SQIVND (reference sequence). The CDR3 spans 15 residues. CDR3 bases: TGTGCCAGTAGTACGTCCCTAGCGGGGGCAGATACGCAGTATTTT. Amino acids: CASSTSLAGADTQYF.

This sequence joins TRBV2 and TRBJ2-1; 15 bases map to TRBD2. The length of the CDR3 is 15 residues. J lost 8 bases, V lost 6 bases, and 5 bases had no gene match. Germline V gives CDR1 SNHLY, CDR2 FYNNEI. CDR3 sequence reads: CASRIRTSGGDEQFF. The CDR3 coding sequence is TGTGCCAGCAGAATTAGGACTAGCGGGGGGGATGAGCAGTTCTTC.

V gene TRBV7-8 combines with J gene TRBJ2-6, with unresolved D. V was cut by 0 bases and J by 1 base, with 4 bases left in between. The germline V gene encodes CDR1 SGHVS and CDR2 FQNEAQ. The CDR3 is 15 amino acids. CDR3 DNA: TGTGCCAGCAGCTTAGCAGGGTCTGGGGCCAACGTCCTGACTTTC. It yields the protein CASSLAGSGANVLTF.

This chain joins TRBV5-6 and TRBJ2-5; a possible D gene is TRBD2 (7 bases). CDR3 length: 15 amino acids. With 2 bases removed from V and 1 base from J, the gap between germline ends came to 12 bases. CDR1 and CDR2 from the germline V gene are SGHDT and YYEEEE. CDR3 in amino acids: CASSFGGRFQETQYF. The CDR3 DNA reads as TGTGCCAGCAGCTTCGGGGGGCGATTCCAAGAGACCCAGTACTTC.

This rearrangement joins TRBV2 to TRBJ1-2; no clear D. The CDR3 spans 15 residues. Looked up from germline, CDR1 is SNHLY and CDR2 is FYNNEI. Trimming took 4 bases from V and 0 from J, leaving 12 bases between them. CDR3 sequence: CASSAFSDSNYGYTF. In DNA, the CDR3 is TGTGCCAGCAGTGCGTTCTCAGACTCTAACTATGGCTACACCTTC.